The clone carrying this T cell receptor beta chain was seen only a few times. Its target is unknown. J lost 4 bases, V lost 3 bases, and 3 bases had no gene match. The CDR3 runs to 15 residues. Germline V gives CDR1 SGHNT, CDR2 YENEEA. The record originates from a study of T-cell memory formation after mild COVID-19. Study-wide context: For the most part, TCR clusters were specific to one donor. Study-level findings and limits: Some clones that responded were present in memory (sampled pre-infection), which suggests cross-reactive memory joined. CD4+ bias marked clones expanding day 15 to 37, unlike balanced contracting clones.

TCRdb recomputed calls from the 5' RACE reads with MiXCR, one row per CDR3 protein. Counted here are more than 45,000 distinct CDR3 sequences, over 8.5% occurring once; the ten biggest clones make up about 11%. This TCR came from an adult woman who had mild COVID-19 (a few samples of this study predate the infection). Cell type and time point are not known. Specimen: PBMCs or a T cell subset sorted from them (not recorded which). This chain uses TRBV11-3 with TRBJ1-5, with 10 bases fitting TRBD1. The CDR3 loop is CASSFGTGANQPQHF. The CDR3 bases are TGTGCCAGCAGCTTCGGGACAGGGGCAAATCAGCCCCAGCATTTT.